This TCR beta chain was recorded in a study of T cell repertoires in cytomegalovirus infection. For the study at large: Researchers turned to recently identified HLA-C-restricted CMV epitopes as well as well-studied HLA-B-restricted ones.

Study-wide results and limits: Clonotypes of TCR beta that were HLA-C-restricted and CMV-specific dominated the ex vivo response.

Germline V gives CDR1 SNHLY, CDR2 FYNNEI. The J segment lost 3 bases and the V segment lost 0 bases, leaving 7 bases of the junction unmatched. The CDR3 loop spans 16 amino acids. MiXCR, run by TCRdb on the reads, gives a single entry per CDR3 protein. The sample shows about 830,000 distinct CDR3 sequences, about 30% of them seen only once. To note about this clonotype: Its antigen is as yet unknown.

This TCR came from a human donor in good health (CMV status not recorded). Some clones in this sample may be carry-over from other donors' samples. The sample consisted of cultured CD8+ T cells from PBMCs, taken from culture after CMV antigen stimulation. The rearrangement joins TRBV2 to TRBJ2-7, with 8 bases fitting TRBD2. CDR3 sequence reads: CASSEAPGLGGYEQYF. In DNA, the CDR3 is TGTGCCAGCAGTGAAGCTCCGGGACTAGGGGGCTACGAGCAGTACTTC.